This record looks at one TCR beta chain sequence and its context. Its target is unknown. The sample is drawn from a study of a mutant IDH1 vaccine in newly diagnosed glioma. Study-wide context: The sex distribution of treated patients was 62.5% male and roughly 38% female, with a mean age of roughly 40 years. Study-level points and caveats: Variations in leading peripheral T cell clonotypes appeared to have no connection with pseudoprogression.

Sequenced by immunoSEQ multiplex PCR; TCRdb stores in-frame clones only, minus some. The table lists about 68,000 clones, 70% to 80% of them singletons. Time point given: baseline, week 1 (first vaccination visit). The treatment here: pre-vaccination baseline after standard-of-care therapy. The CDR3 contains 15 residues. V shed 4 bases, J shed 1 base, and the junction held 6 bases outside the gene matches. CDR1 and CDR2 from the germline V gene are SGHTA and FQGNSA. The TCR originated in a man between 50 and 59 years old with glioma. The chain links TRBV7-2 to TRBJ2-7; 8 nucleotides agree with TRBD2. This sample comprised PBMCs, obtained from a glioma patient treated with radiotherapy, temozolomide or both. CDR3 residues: CASSSPGGLSYEQYF. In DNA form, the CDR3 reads TGTGCCAGCAGCTCCCCGGGGGGGCTTTCCTACGAGCAGTACTTC.